Below, 19 T cell receptor beta chains from the same sample are listed, as sequenced in a study of CD8+CD57+ T cells in acquired aplastic anemia (dated by TCRdb to 2017 to 2018). Instrument on record: Illumina HiSeq 2000. Profiling of TCR beta VDJ combinations and CDR3 sequences used genomic DNA as the template. TCRdb handled the public reads itself, with Q25 trimming in fastp and clone calling in MiXCR, and kept productive beta chains. Rows are unified per CDR3 protein, each entry keeping the most common DNA and genes. The sample data list 250,000 to 300,000 distinct CDR3 sequences, and 55% to 65% of these were observed just once. The ten largest clonotypes hold less than 9.5% of the sample. Specimen: sorted CD4+, CD8+, or CD8+CD57+ T cells (not recorded which) from PBMCs. The receptors come from a human donor with severe aplastic anemia or a healthy control (not recorded which).

This clonotype was seen more than once but under ten times. This rearrangement joins TRBV30 to TRBJ1-6; 8 bases match TRBD1. In germline, CDR1 is GTSNPN, CDR2 SVGIG (reference sequence). The trim removed 1 base at V and 7 bases at J, leaving 18 bases unmatched. The CDR3 is 19 residues long. The CDR3 is CAWSGVRTGPNRLNSPLHF. In DNA form, the CDR3 reads TGTGCCTGGAGTGGGGTCAGGACAGGGCCAAATCGGTTGAATTCACCCCTCCACTTT.

This chain joins TRBV9 and TRBJ1-1; TRBD1 aligns across 9 bases. Losses at the gene ends were 4 bases for V and 7 bases for J; bases not matched to a gene: 8. The CDR3 runs to 14 residues. Germline loops: CDR1 SGDLS, CDR2 YYNGEE. CDR3 residues: CASSLAPDRGEAFF. CDR3 coding DNA: TGTGCCAGCAGCCTCGCCCCGGACAGGGGTGAAGCTTTCTTT.

V usage is TRBV19 and J usage is TRBJ1-1; maybe TRBD1 (6 bases). The CDR3 is 13 amino acids. V dropped 6 bases and J dropped 4 bases, with 12 bases sitting between them. Germline CDR1 LNHDA, CDR2 SQIVND (reference sequence). The CDR3 DNA is TGTGCCAGTAGGCTTTCAGGGGCCACTGAAGCTTTCTTT. Encoded protein: CASRLSGATEAFF. Using reference TRBV19 and TRBJ1-1 for the parts outside the CDR3, the full variable domain is DGGITQSPKYLFRKEGQNVTLSCEQNLNHDAMYWYRQDPGQGLRLIYYSQIVNDFQKGDIAEGYSVSREKKESFPLTVTSAQKNPTAFYLCASRLSGATEAFFGQGTRLTVV.

In this sample, this clonotype turned up many times. The chain employs TRBV10-3 and TRBJ1-6; 8 bases align to TRBD1. CDR3 length: 15 amino acids. V was clipped by 3 bases and J by 7 bases; unmatched bases: 5. Germline CDR1 is ENHRY and CDR2 is SYGVKD. Here the CDR3 DNA reads TGTGCCATCAGTGAACCCGGGACAGGCAATTCACCCCTCCACTTT. This codes for CAISEPGTGNSPLHF.

The chain uses TRBV9 and TRBJ2-1; no firm D call. The V gene's germline CDR1 is SGDLS and CDR2 YYNGEE. The V gene lost 4 bases and the J gene lost 2 bases, with 7 bases spanning the gap. This CDR3 region has 13 residues. For the CDR3, the DNA is TGTGCCAGCAGCTTATCCCCCTACAATGAGCAGTTCTTC. This gives the protein CASSLSPYNEQFF.

This clonotype was counted at least ten times. This sequence joins TRBV7-9 and TRBJ1-1; unclear D gene. With 5 bases removed from V and 4 bases from J, the gap between germline ends came to 8 bases. The CDR3 has 12 residues. CDR1 and CDR2 from the germline V gene are SEHNR and FQNEAQ (reference sequence). CDR3 nucleotides: TGTGCCAGCAGCCCCCGGGGCACTGAAGCTTTCTTT. Protein: CASSPRGTEAFF.

V gene TRBV10-3 combines with J gene TRBJ2-7; perhaps TRBD1 as D (6 bases). The germline gives CDR1 ENHRY, CDR2 SYGVKD. The V end lost 6 bases, the J end lost 0 bases, and 9 bases lay between the germline ends. This CDR3 has 13 amino acids. The CDR3 nucleotides read TGTGCCATCAGCCGGGACACCTCCTACGAGCAGTACTTC. Protein sequence: CAISRDTSYEQYF.

About this clonotype: The junction and the germline gene differ at one end; a read error may be behind it. This chain joins TRBV14 and TRBJ2-7; D gene uncertain. This CDR3 has 12 residues. The germline V gene has CDR1 SGHDN and CDR2 FVKESK. The CDR3: CASSQVAIWRYF. For the CDR3, the DNA is TGTGCTAGCAGCCAAGTGGCAATATGGCGGTACTTC. Full variable domain (rest looked up from reference TRBV14 and TRBJ2-7): EAGVTQFPSHSVIEKGQTVTLRCDPISGHDNLYWYRRVMGKEIKFLLHFVKESKQDESGMPNNRFLAERTGGTYSTLKVQPAELEDSGVYFCASSQVAIWRYFGPGTRLTVT.

This clonotype was counted many times. The chain is built from TRBV12-3 or TRBV12-4 and TRBJ2-1; 8 bases fit TRBD2. CDR3 size: 13 residues. V lost 5 bases, J lost 7 bases, and 4 bases stayed unmatched. The CDR3 coding sequence is TGTGCCAGCAGTCGGGGACTAGTTAATGAGCAGTTCTTC. As protein: CASSRGLVNEQFF.

This clonotype came up a few times. The rearrangement uses TRBV2 and TRBJ2-7; D is uncertain. The V end was cut by 8 bases, the J end by 8 bases, with 25 bases between. The CDR3 runs to 15 residues. Per the germline V gene, CDR1 is SNHLY and CDR2 is FYNNEI. For the CDR3, the DNA is TGTGCCAGCCGAGAGCCGACCTCCCTTGTACCCCAGCAGTACTTC. Its translation: CASREPTSLVPQQYF.

The chain uses TRBV7-2 and TRBJ2-1, with 8 nucleotides matching TRBD2. After removal of 1 base from V and 4 bases from J, the junction contained 12 bases not matched to a gene. The CDR3 spans 18 residues. Per germline, CDR1 SGHTA and CDR2 FQGNSA. CDR3 sequence (DNA): TGTGCCAGCAGCTTAGGTCGTCGACTAGCGCAGATATACAATGAGCAGTTCTTC. This codes for CASSLGRRLAQIYNEQFF. The full variable domain, in which reference TRBV7-2 and TRBJ2-1 provide the parts outside the CDR3, is GAGVSQSPSNKVTEKGKDVELRCDPISGHTALYWYRQSLGQGLEFLIYFQGNSAPDKSGLPSDRFSAERTGGSVSTLTIQRTQQEDSAVYLCASSLGRRLAQIYNEQFFGPGTRLTVL.

The table lists this clonotype with a few counts. A much larger clone is a single base away; this may be a read error. The chain joins TRBV20-1 to TRBJ2-3, with 9 positions matching TRBD2. Germline CDR1 is DFQATT and CDR2 is SNEGSKA (reference sequence). The CDR3 is 17 residues long. CDR3 nucleotides: TGCAGTGCTAGAGTGGCGGGGGGGCGAGGGGGCACAGGTACGCAGTATTTT. Amino acid sequence: CSARVAGGRGGTGTQYF.

V usage is TRBV12-3 or TRBV12-4 and J usage is TRBJ2-7; D remains ambiguous. Between the trimmed V and J ends, which lost 4 bases and 4 bases, there was a span of 8 bases. The CDR3 contains 12 residues. The CDR3 reads CASSYPAYEQYF. DNA of the CDR3: TGTGCCAGCAGTTATCCCGCATACGAGCAGTACTTC.

This clonotype was detected many times. The CDR3, as DNA: TGTGCCAGCAGCCCGACACGGATGAACACTGAAGCTTTCTTT. Translating gives CASSPTRMNTEAFF. The V gene is TRBV25-1, the J gene TRBJ1-1, with D hard to call. V lost 6 bases and J 0 bases, leaving 11 bases between the germline ends. CDR1 MGHDK and CDR2 SYGVNS come from the germline V gene. The CDR3 covers 14 residues.

The gene calls are TRBV7-2 and TRBJ1-5, with 7 bases that match TRBD1. Germline CDR1 is SGHTA and CDR2 is FQGNSA. This CDR3 has 16 residues. V lost 6 bases to trimming and J lost 4 bases; unmatched junction nucleotides: 12. The CDR3 sequence is CASRSGQFDYNQPQHF. The CDR3 DNA sequence: TGTGCCAGCAGGTCGGGACAGTTCGACTATAATCAGCCCCAGCATTTT.

The chain combines TRBV2 with TRBJ2-7; TRBD2 matches 13 bases. Germline-derived CDR1 and CDR2 are SNHLY and FYNNEI. The CDR3 runs 14 residues. V lost 7 bases and J lost 2; bases outside the gene matches: 2. CDR3 sequence (DNA): TGTGCCAGCAAGACTAGCGGGGGGCCCTACGAGCAGTACTTC. Amino acids: CASKTSGGPYEQYF. The variable domain in full, completed from reference TRBV2 and TRBJ2-7, reads EPEVTQTPSHQVTQMGQEVILRCVPISNHLYFYWYRQILGQKVEFLVSFYNNEISEKSEIFDDQFSVERPDGSNFTLKIRSTKLEDSAMYFCASKTSGGPYEQYFGPGTRLTVT.

This clonotype was recorded many times. This chain links TRBV10-2 with TRBJ1-1; D is perhaps TRBD1 (6 bases). CDR1 is WSHSY and CDR2 is SAAADI in the germline V gene. The CDR3 consists of 14 residues. V lost 2 bases and J 5 bases, leaving 12 bases between the germline ends. CDR3: CASSEGRGFTEAFF. As DNA, the CDR3 is TGCGCCAGCAGTGAGGGCAGGGGATTTACTGAAGCTTTCTTT.

The chain combines TRBV19 with TRBJ2-5, with D hard to call. This CDR3 is 11 amino acids long. The germline V and J ends were trimmed by 1 base and 7 bases, with 4 bases remaining between them. The germline gives CDR1 LNHDA, CDR2 SQIVND (reference sequence). The CDR3 DNA reads as TGTGCCAGTAGTATAGGCGTGACCCAGTACTTC. Residues: CASSIGVTQYF.

V is TRBV9 and J is TRBJ1-6, with D uncertain. Between the trimmed V and J ends, which lost 0 bases and 7 bases, there was a span of 20 bases. The length of the CDR3 is 18 residues. Per germline, CDR1 SGDLS and CDR2 YYNGEE. The CDR3 is CASSVEVSEGLRNSPLHF. The CDR3 region has the DNA TGTGCCAGCAGCGTAGAAGTGTCAGAAGGACTCCGAAATTCACCCCTCCACTTT. Full variable domain (outside the CDR3, taken from reference TRBV9 and TRBJ1-6): DSGVTQTPKHLITATGQRVTLRCSPRSGDLSVYWYQQSLDQGLQFLIQYYNGEERAKGNILERFSAQQFPDLHSELNLSSLELGDSALYFCASSVEVSEGLRNSPLHFGNGTRLTVT.